Listed below are T cell receptor beta chains from one sample, sequenced in a study of identical twins. TCRdb reprocessed the 5' RACE reads via MiXCR and lists one record per CDR3 protein. The sample has some 500,000 distinct CDR3 sequences, around a tenth seen once. The same data also went into a second study, on yellow fever vaccine responses in identical twins.

The material sequenced was PBMCs. These receptors were collected from a woman between 18 and 29 years old in good health. The CDR3 runs from the conserved cysteine through the conserved F or W. Fields, in order: V gene, D gene, clone size, J gene, CDR3 protein, CDR3 DNA. A D gene is named only where the DNA matches it firmly. Some rows mark clone size as missing; the rest say once, few, many or name a class of expanded clone.

v_gene: TRBV5-6
d_gene: TRBD1
abundance: many
j_gene: TRBJ2-7
CDR3aa: CASSRGQLGTYEQYF
CDR3nt: TGTGCCAGCAGCCGGGGACAGCTTGGAACCTACGAGCAGTACTTC

v_gene: TRBV5-5
d_gene: TRBD2
abundance: NA
j_gene: TRBJ2-5
CDR3aa: CASSYTIPGGNYEETQYF
CDR3nt: TGTGCCAGCAGCTACACCATCCCGGGAGGGAATTATGAAGAGACCCAGTACTTC

v_gene: TRBV7-3
d_gene: TRBD1
abundance: few
j_gene: TRBJ2-3
CDR3aa: CASSFRGPADTQYF
CDR3nt: TGTGCCAGCAGCTTCAGGGGGCCCGCAGATACGCAGTATTTT

v_gene: TRBV7-3
d_gene: NA
abundance: NA
j_gene: TRBJ2-1
CDR3aa: CASSTTVGEQFF
CDR3nt: TGTGCCAGCAGCACAACCGTCGGGGAGCAGTTCTTC

v_gene: TRBV6-2/TRBV6-3
d_gene: NA
abundance: few
j_gene: TRBJ2-7
CDR3aa: CASLGLSTYEQYF
CDR3nt: TGTGCCAGCTTGGGACTCAGCACCTACGAGCAGTACTTC

v_gene: TRBV5-4
d_gene: NA
abundance: many
j_gene: TRBJ2-4
CDR3aa: CASSRRDPIGIQYF
CDR3nt: TGTGCCAGCAGCAGAAGGGACCCGATAGGGATTCAGTACTTC

v_gene: TRBV11-2
d_gene: TRBD2
abundance: few
j_gene: TRBJ2-5
CDR3aa: CASSLDLSGGLYQETQYF
CDR3nt: TGTGCCAGCAGCTTAGATCTTAGCGGGGGACTGTACCAAGAGACCCAGTACTTC

v_gene: TRBV25-1
d_gene: TRBD2
abundance: few
j_gene: TRBJ2-3
CDR3aa: CASSLSGRADTQYF
CDR3nt: TGTGCCAGCAGTCTAAGCGGGAGAGCAGATACGCAGTATTTT

v_gene: TRBV7-9
d_gene: TRBD1
abundance: NA
j_gene: TRBJ2-7
CDR3aa: CASSFNRGDEQYF
CDR3nt: TGTGCCAGCAGCTTTAACAGGGGCGACGAGCAGTACTTC

v_gene: TRBV20-1
d_gene: NA
abundance: NA
j_gene: TRBJ2-7
CDR3aa: CSARVGSLKFIYEQYF
CDR3nt: TGCAGTGCTAGAGTTGGCTCCCTTAAGTTTATCTACGAGCAGTACTTC

v_gene: TRBV5-5
d_gene: TRBD1
abundance: NA
j_gene: TRBJ1-5
CDR3aa: CASSLQGISNQPQHF
CDR3nt: TGTGCCAGCAGCTTACAGGGGATTAGCAATCAGCCCCAGCATTTT

v_gene: TRBV6-2/TRBV6-3
d_gene: NA
abundance: NA
j_gene: TRBJ2-1
CDR3aa: CASSSLGHEQFF
CDR3nt: TGTGCCAGCAGTTCCCTTGGCCATGAGCAGTTCTTC

v_gene: TRBV14
d_gene: TRBD2
abundance: NA
j_gene: TRBJ2-7
CDR3aa: CASSTRTSGRVYEQYF
CDR3nt: TGTGCCAGCAGCACCCGGACTAGCGGGAGGGTCTACGAGCAGTACTTC

v_gene: TRBV12-3/TRBV12-4
d_gene: TRBD1
abundance: few
j_gene: TRBJ1-5
CDR3aa: CASSPGQENQPQHF
CDR3nt: TGTGCCAGCAGCCCGGGACAGGAGAATCAGCCCCAGCATTTT

v_gene: TRBV20-1
d_gene: NA
abundance: NA
j_gene: TRBJ2-7
CDR3aa: CSAREAGKSEQYF
CDR3nt: TGCAGTGCTAGAGAAGCAGGGAAAAGCGAGCAGTACTTC

v_gene: TRBV11-3
d_gene: NA
abundance: NA
j_gene: TRBJ2-2
CDR3aa: CASSLMAAPGELFF
CDR3nt: TGTGCCAGCAGCTTAATGGCAGCCCCCGGGGAGCTGTTTTTT

v_gene: TRBV6-5
d_gene: NA
abundance: few
j_gene: TRBJ2-5
CDR3aa: CASSSATVEETQYF
CDR3nt: TGTGCCAGCAGTTCGGCGACAGTTGAAGAGACCCAGTACTTC

v_gene: TRBV29-1
d_gene: NA
abundance: NA
j_gene: TRBJ2-5
CDR3aa: CSSPGGETQYF
CDR3nt: TGCAGCTCCCCAGGGGGGGAGACCCAGTACTTC

v_gene: TRBV7-9
d_gene: TRBD2
abundance: NA
j_gene: TRBJ2-3
CDR3aa: CASNIPLAGTDTQYF
CDR3nt: TGTGCCAGCAACATCCCCTTAGCGGGAACAGATACGCAGTATTTT

v_gene: TRBV6-2/TRBV6-3
d_gene: NA
abundance: few
j_gene: TRBJ2-3
CDR3aa: CASSYSNRADTQYF
CDR3nt: TGTGCCAGCAGTTACTCTAATCGGGCAGATACGCAGTATTTT

v_gene: TRBV3-1
d_gene: TRBD1
abundance: many
j_gene: TRBJ1-2
CDR3aa: CASSLLDREGYGYTF
CDR3nt: TGTGCCAGCAGCCTCTTGGACAGGGAAGGGTATGGCTACACCTTC

v_gene: TRBV27
d_gene: NA
abundance: NA
j_gene: TRBJ2-3
CDR3aa: CASSPRETGRLDTQYF
CDR3nt: TGTGCCAGCAGCCCTCGGGAGACGGGGCGCTTGGATACGCAGTATTTT

v_gene: TRBV29-1
d_gene: TRBD1
abundance: NA
j_gene: TRBJ2-7
CDR3aa: CSVGGQGVNYEQYF
CDR3nt: TGCAGCGTGGGGGGACAGGGGGTTAACTACGAGCAGTACTTC

v_gene: TRBV29-1
d_gene: NA
abundance: many
j_gene: TRBJ1-2
CDR3aa: CSVDETGSPSGYTF
CDR3nt: TGCAGCGTTGACGAGACAGGATCCCCCTCTGGCTACACCTTC

v_gene: TRBV12-3/TRBV12-4
d_gene: TRBD1
abundance: many
j_gene: TRBJ1-1
CDR3aa: CASSVSGTGGTEAFF
CDR3nt: TGTGCCAGCAGTGTATCCGGGACAGGGGGCACTGAAGCTTTCTTT

v_gene: TRBV6-5
d_gene: TRBD1
abundance: many
j_gene: TRBJ2-5
CDR3aa: CASSYSLGTGKETQYF
CDR3nt: TGTGCCAGCAGTTACTCTTTAGGGACAGGAAAAGAGACCCAGTACTTC

v_gene: TRBV12-3/TRBV12-4
d_gene: NA
abundance: few
j_gene: TRBJ2-3
CDR3aa: CASSFKATDTDTQYF
CDR3nt: TGTGCCAGCAGTTTTAAGGCTACCGACACAGATACGCAGTATTTT

v_gene: TRBV12-3/TRBV12-4
d_gene: NA
abundance: many
j_gene: TRBJ2-7
CDR3aa: CASSRPGTDSYEQYF
CDR3nt: TGTGCCAGCAGTCGACCCGGGACGGACTCCTACGAGCAGTACTTC

v_gene: TRBV5-1
d_gene: NA
abundance: many
j_gene: TRBJ2-3
CDR3aa: CASSPGGRASTDTQYF
CDR3nt: TGCGCCAGCAGCCCTGGTGGGCGGGCGAGCACAGATACGCAGTATTTT

v_gene: TRBV20-1
d_gene: NA
abundance: once
j_gene: TRBJ1-1
CDR3aa: CSARDVGTDNTVAFF
CDR3nt: TGCAGTGCTAGAGATGTCGGGACGGATAACACTGTAGCTTTCTTT

v_gene: TRBV4-2
d_gene: TRBD2
abundance: NA
j_gene: TRBJ2-5
CDR3aa: CASSQDITGTAGGETQYF
CDR3nt: TGTGCCAGCAGCCAAGACATCACCGGGACTGCGGGGGGGGAGACCCAGTACTTC

v_gene: TRBV7-8
d_gene: NA
abundance: few
j_gene: TRBJ2-7
CDR3aa: CASSSGKISSYEQYF
CDR3nt: TGTGCCAGCAGCTCCGGCAAAATTAGCTCCTACGAGCAGTACTTC

v_gene: TRBV7-9
d_gene: NA
abundance: few
j_gene: TRBJ1-1
CDR3aa: CASSYLTGHAQAFF
CDR3nt: TGTGCCAGCAGCTACCTGACAGGCCATGCCCAAGCTTTCTTT

v_gene: TRBV14
d_gene: TRBD1
abundance: many
j_gene: TRBJ2-5
CDR3aa: CASSPNPGQQDQYF
CDR3nt: TGTGCCAGCAGCCCAAACCCGGGACAGCAGGACCAGTACTTC

v_gene: TRBV29-1
d_gene: NA
abundance: NA
j_gene: TRBJ2-1
CDR3aa: CSVKGRSPRWAEAVEQFF
CDR3nt: TGCAGCGTTAAGGGCCGTTCCCCTAGGTGGGCTGAGGCCGTAGAGCAGTTCTTC

v_gene: TRBV29-1
d_gene: NA
abundance: many
j_gene: TRBJ2-5
CDR3aa: CSVERQIQETQYF
CDR3nt: TGCAGCGTTGAGCGGCAGATCCAAGAGACCCAGTACTTC

v_gene: TRBV3-1
d_gene: NA
abundance: NA
j_gene: TRBJ2-5
CDR3aa: CASSRGQRGTQYF
CDR3nt: TGTGCCAGCAGCCGGGGTCAGCGCGGGACCCAGTACTTC

v_gene: TRBV4-2
d_gene: TRBD1
abundance: many
j_gene: TRBJ2-5
CDR3aa: CASSQGGTEETQYF
CDR3nt: TGTGCCAGCAGCCAAGGGGGGACAGAAGAGACCCAGTACTTC

v_gene: TRBV20-1
d_gene: TRBD1
abundance: few
j_gene: TRBJ2-2
CDR3aa: CSAGLRTGKGGELFF
CDR3nt: TGCAGTGCTGGCCTCAGGACAGGGAAAGGCGGGGAGCTGTTTTTT

v_gene: TRBV20-1
d_gene: NA
abundance: many
j_gene: TRBJ1-1
CDR3aa: CSASSPGISKAFF
CDR3nt: TGCAGTGCTAGTAGTCCCGGAATAAGTAAAGCTTTCTTT